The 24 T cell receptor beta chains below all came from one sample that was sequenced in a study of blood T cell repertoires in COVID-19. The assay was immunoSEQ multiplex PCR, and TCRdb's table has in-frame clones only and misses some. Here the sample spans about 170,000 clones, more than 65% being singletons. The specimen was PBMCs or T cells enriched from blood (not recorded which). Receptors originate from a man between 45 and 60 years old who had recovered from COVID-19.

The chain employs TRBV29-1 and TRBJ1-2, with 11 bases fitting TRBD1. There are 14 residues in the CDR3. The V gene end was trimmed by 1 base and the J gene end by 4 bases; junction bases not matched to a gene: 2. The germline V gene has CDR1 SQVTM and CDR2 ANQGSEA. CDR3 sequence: CSVEVGTGGYGYTF. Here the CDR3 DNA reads TGCAGCGTTGAAGTCGGGACAGGGGGCTATGGCTACACCTTC.

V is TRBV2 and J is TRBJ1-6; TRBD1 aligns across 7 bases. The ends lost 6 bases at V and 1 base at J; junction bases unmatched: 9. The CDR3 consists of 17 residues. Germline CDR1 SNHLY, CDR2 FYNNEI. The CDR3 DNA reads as TGTGCCAGCAGGGGCAGGGGGGTCGGATCCTATAATTCACCCCTCCACTTT. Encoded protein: CASRGRGVGSYNSPLHF. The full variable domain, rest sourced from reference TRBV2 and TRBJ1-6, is EPEVTQTPSHQVTQMGQEVILRCVPISNHLYFYWYRQILGQKVEFLVSFYNNEISEKSEIFDDQFSVERPDGSNFTLKIRSTKLEDSAMYFCASRGRGVGSYNSPLHFGNGTRLTVT.

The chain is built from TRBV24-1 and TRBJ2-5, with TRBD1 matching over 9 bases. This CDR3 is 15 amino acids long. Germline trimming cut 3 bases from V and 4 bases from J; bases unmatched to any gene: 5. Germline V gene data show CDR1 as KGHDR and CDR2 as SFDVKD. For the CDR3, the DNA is TGTGCCACCAGTGATCGGAACAGGGGGCTAGAGACCCAGTACTTC. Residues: CATSDRNRGLETQYF.

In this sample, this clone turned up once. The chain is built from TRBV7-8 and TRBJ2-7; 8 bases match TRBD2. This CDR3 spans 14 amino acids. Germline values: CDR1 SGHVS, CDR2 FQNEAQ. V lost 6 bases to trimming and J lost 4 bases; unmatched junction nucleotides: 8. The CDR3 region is CASREQASGYEQYF. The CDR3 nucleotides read TGTGCCAGCAGGGAGCAGGCTAGCGGGTACGAGCAGTACTTC.

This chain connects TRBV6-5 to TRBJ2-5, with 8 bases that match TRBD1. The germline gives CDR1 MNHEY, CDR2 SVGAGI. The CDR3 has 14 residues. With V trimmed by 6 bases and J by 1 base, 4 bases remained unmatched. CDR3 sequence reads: CASSGGQGQETQYF. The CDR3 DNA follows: TGTGCCAGCAGCGGCGGACAGGGCCAAGAGACCCAGTACTTC.

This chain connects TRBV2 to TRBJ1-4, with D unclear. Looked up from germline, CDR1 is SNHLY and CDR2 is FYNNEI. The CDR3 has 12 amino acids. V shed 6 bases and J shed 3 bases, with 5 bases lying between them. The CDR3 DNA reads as TGTGCCAGCAGGCGGTCTAATGAAAAACTGTTTTTT. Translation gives CASRRSNEKLFF.

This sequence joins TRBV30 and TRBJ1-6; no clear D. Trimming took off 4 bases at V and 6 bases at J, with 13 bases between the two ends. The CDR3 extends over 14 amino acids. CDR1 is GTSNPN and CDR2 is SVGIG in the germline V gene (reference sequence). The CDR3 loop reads CAWKSGRSNSPLHF. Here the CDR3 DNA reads TGTGCCTGGAAATCAGGCCGTTCTAATTCACCCCTCCACTTT.

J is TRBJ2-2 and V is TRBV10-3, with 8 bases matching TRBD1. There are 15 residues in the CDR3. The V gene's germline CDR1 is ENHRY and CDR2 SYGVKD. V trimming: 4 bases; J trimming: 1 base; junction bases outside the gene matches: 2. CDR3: CAISGGTGNTGELFF. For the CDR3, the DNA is TGTGCCATCAGTGGGGGGACAGGGAACACCGGGGAGCTGTTTTTT.

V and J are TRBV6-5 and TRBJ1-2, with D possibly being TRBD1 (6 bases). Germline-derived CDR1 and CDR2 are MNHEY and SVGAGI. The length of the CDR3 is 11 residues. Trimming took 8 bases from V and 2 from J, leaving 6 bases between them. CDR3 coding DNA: TGTGCCAGCGGACAGAACTATGGCTACACCTTC. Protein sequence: CASGQNYGYTF.

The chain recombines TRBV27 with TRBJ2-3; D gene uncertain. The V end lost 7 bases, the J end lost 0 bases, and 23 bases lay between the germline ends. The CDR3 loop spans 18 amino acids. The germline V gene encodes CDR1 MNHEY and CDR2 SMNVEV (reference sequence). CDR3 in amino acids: CASTIRWYPVGSTDTQYF. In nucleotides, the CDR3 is TGTGCCAGCACCATACGATGGTATCCGGTCGGGAGCACAGATACGCAGTATTTT.

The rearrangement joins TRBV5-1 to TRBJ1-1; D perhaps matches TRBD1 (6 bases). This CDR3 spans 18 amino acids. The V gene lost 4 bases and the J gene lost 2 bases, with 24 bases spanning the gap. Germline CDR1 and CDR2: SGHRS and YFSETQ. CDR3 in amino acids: CASSPTPLTGRANTEAFF. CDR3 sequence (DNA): TGCGCCAGCAGCCCAACGCCTCTAACAGGGCGGGCTAACACTGAAGCTTTCTTT.

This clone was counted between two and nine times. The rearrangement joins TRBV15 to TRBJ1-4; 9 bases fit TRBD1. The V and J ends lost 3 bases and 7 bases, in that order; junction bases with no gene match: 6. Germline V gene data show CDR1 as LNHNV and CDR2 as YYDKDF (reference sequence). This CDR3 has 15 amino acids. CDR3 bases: TGTGCCACCAGCAGCTCAGACAGGGGGGTTGAAAAACTGTTTTTT. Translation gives CATSSSDRGVEKLFF.

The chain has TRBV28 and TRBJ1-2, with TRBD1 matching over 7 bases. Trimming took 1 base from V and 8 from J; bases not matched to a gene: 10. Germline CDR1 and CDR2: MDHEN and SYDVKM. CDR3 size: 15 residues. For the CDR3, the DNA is TGTGCCAGCAGTTTATCCATTGACAGGGTTGACGGCTACACCTTC. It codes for CASSLSIDRVDGYTF.

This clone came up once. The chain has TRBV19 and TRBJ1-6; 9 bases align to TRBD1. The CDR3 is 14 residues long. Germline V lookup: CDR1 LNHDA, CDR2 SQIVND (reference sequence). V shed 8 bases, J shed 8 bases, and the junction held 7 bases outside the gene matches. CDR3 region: CASSPGQGHSPLHF. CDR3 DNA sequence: TGTGCCAGTTCTCCGGGACAGGGACATTCACCCCTCCACTTT.

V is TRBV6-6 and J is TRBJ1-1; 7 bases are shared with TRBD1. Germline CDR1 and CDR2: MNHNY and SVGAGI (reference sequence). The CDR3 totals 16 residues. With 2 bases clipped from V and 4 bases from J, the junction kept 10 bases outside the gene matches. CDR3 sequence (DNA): TGTGCCAGCAGTTACCCAGGACAGGCGGAGGGCACTGAAGCTTTCTTT. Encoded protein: CASSYPGQAEGTEAFF.

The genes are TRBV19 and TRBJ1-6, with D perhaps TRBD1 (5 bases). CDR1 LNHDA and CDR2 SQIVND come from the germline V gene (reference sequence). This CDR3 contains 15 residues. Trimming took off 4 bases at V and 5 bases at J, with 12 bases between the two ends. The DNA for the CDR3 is TGTGCCAGTAGTAGAGGACAAATTAATAATTCACCCCTCCACTTT. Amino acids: CASSRGQINNSPLHF. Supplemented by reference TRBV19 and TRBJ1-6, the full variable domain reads DGGITQSPKYLFRKEGQNVTLSCEQNLNHDAMYWYRQDPGQGLRLIYYSQIVNDFQKGDIAEGYSVSREKKESFPLTVTSAQKNPTAFYLCASSRGQINNSPLHFGNGTRLTVT.

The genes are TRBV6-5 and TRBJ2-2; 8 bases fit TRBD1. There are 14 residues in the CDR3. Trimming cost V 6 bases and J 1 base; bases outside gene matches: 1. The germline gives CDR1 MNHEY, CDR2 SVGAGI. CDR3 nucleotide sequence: TGTGCCAGCAGAACAGGGGGGAACACCGGGGAGCTGTTTTTT. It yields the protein CASRTGGNTGELFF.

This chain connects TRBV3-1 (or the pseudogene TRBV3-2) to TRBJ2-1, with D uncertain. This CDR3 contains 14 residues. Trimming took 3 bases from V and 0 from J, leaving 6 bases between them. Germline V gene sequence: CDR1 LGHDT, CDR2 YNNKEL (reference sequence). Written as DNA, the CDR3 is TGTGCCAGCAGCCATACAGTCTCCTACAATGAGCAGTTCTTC. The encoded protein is CASSHTVSYNEQFF.

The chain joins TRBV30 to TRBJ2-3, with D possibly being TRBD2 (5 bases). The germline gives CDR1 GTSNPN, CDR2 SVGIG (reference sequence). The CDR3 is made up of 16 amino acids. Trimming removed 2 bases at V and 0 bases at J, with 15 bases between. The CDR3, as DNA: TGTGCCTGGAGTCCCTCCCCGGGGTCTAGCACAGATACGCAGTATTTT. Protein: CAWSPSPGSSTDTQYF.

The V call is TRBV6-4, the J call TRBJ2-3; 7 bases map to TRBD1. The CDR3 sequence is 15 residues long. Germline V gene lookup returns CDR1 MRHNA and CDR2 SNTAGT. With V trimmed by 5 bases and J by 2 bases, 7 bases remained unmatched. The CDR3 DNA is TGTGCCAGCAGTACAGGGGATACACACACAGATACGCAGTATTTT. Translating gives CASSTGDTHTDTQYF.

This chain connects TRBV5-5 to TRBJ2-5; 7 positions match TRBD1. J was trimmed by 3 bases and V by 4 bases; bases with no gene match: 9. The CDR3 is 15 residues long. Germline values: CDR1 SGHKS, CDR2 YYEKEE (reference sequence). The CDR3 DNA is TGTGCCAGCAGCATCTCCGGGACAGAAAAAGAGACCCAGTACTTC. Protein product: CASSISGTEKETQYF. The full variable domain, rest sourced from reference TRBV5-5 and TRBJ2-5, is DAGVTQSPTHLIKTRGQQVTLRCSPISGHKSVSWYQQVLGQGPQFIFQYYEKEERGRGNFPDRFSARQFPNYSSELNVNALLLGDSALYLCASSISGTEKETQYFGPGTRLLVL.

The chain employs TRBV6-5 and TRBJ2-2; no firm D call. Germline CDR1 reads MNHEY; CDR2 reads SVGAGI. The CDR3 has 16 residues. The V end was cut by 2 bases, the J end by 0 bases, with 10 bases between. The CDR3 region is CASSYDSNTNTGELFF. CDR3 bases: TGTGCCAGCAGTTACGATAGTAATACGAACACCGGGGAGCTGTTTTTT.

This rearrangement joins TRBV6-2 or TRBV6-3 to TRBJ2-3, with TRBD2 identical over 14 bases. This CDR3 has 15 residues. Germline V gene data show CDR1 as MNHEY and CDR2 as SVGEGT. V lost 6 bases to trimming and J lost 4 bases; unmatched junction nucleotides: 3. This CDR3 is CASSPTSGGADTQYF. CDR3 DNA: TGTGCCAGCAGCCCGACTAGCGGGGGGGCAGATACGCAGTATTTT.

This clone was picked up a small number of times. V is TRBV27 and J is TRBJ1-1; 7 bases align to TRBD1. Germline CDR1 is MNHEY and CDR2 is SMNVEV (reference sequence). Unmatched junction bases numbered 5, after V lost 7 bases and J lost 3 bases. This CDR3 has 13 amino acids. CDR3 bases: TGTGCCAGCAAAATCGACAGGGACACTGAAGCTTTCTTT. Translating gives CASKIDRDTEAFF.